This record covers a single TCR beta chain. Its antigen remains unidentified. A much larger clonotype is one base distant, so this may be a read error. The sample is drawn from a study of molecular identifiers for immune sequencing clone quantification. Whole-study results and caveats: Underestimation of highly expanded clone sizes could arise where identical TCR molecules share a barcode.

From germline, CDR1 is SGHRS and CDR2 YFSETQ. The CDR3 length is 13 residues. Trimming removed 4 bases at V and 2 bases at J, with 10 bases between. TCRdb passed the PCR reads through MiXCR, listing each CDR3 protein once. The data hold about 97,000 distinct CDR3 sequences, with approximately 24% observed a single time. The chain carries TRBV5-1 and TRBJ2-7; D is ambiguous. The sample consisted of naive CD8+ T cells from blood, with Jurkat cell RNA spiked in. Subset specified: FACS-sorted CD8+CD4-CCR7+CD45RA+ naive T cells. The receptor was isolated from a human donor in good health. Some libraries in this study had Jurkat cell RNA spiked in. The CDR3, as DNA: TGCGCCAGCAGCATATCGTGGGCCTACGAGCAGTACTTC. It is translated as CASSISWAYEQYF. Full variable domain (remainder filled in from reference TRBV5-1 and TRBJ2-7): KAGVTQTPRYLIKTRGQQVTLSCSPISGHRSVSWYQQTPGQGLQFLFEYFSETQRNKGNFPGRFSGRQFSNSRSEMNVSTLELGDSALYLCASSISWAYEQYFGPGTRLTVT.